Listed below are T cell receptor beta chains from one sample, sequenced in a study of shared clonotypes between healthy human individuals. Measured with immunoSEQ multiplex PCR; TCRdb has only the in-frame clones, and not every one. This table holds 2.5 million or so clones, more than 80% found once. Sequencing used naive CD4+ T cells sorted from blood. The source is a young man in good health. Both conserved end residues are part of each CDR3. A D gene is named only where the DNA matches it firmly. A row's size may be missing; if present it is once, few, many or a size class.

v_gene: TRBV7-8
d_gene: NA
abundance: NA
j_gene: TRBJ2-7
CDR3nt: TGTGCCAGCAGCTTCGTGACTCCTGGAACCTACGAGCAGTACTTC
CDR3aa: CASSFVTPGTYEQYF

v_gene: TRBV6-5
d_gene: TRBD2
abundance: NA
j_gene: TRBJ2-3
CDR3nt: TGTGCCAGCAGTTCCCCGCCTAGCGGGAGCACAGATACGCAGTATTTT
CDR3aa: CASSSPPSGSTDTQYF

v_gene: TRBV19
d_gene: NA
abundance: NA
j_gene: TRBJ1-3
CDR3nt: TGTGCCAGTAGTGCGTTCTCTGGAAACACCATATATTTT
CDR3aa: CASSAFSGNTIYF

v_gene: TRBV27
d_gene: TRBD2
abundance: NA
j_gene: TRBJ2-7
CDR3nt: TGTGCCAGCAGTTGGGGACTAGCGGGAGCCGACGAGCAGTACTTC
CDR3aa: CASSWGLAGADEQYF

v_gene: TRBV29-1
d_gene: NA
abundance: NA
j_gene: TRBJ2-7
CDR3nt: TGCAGCGTTGAAAGGGGAACAGGGTCGGGGGAGCAGTACTTC
CDR3aa: CSVERGTGSGEQYF

v_gene: TRBV5-1
d_gene: TRBD1
abundance: NA
j_gene: TRBJ1-1
CDR3nt: TGCGCCAGCAGCCCGACAGGGGGCCCCGAGGGCGCTGAAGCTTTCTTT
CDR3aa: CASSPTGGPEGAEAFF

v_gene: TRBV6-5
d_gene: NA
abundance: NA
j_gene: TRBJ2-7
CDR3nt: TGTGCCAGCAGTGCGTACCAGGGGCTCCCCTACGAGCAGTACTTC
CDR3aa: CASSAYQGLPYEQYF

v_gene: TRBV2
d_gene: TRBD1
abundance: NA
j_gene: TRBJ1-1
CDR3nt: TGTGCCAGCAGTGAACGCCAGGGGGCCCTCACTGAAGCTTTCTTT
CDR3aa: CASSERQGALTEAFF

v_gene: TRBV6-5
d_gene: NA
abundance: NA
j_gene: TRBJ2-7
CDR3nt: TGTGCCAGCAGTTACGCGTTCCAGGGCTACGAGCAGTACTTC
CDR3aa: CASSYAFQGYEQYF

v_gene: TRBV30
d_gene: NA
abundance: once
j_gene: TRBJ2-7
CDR3nt: TGTGCCTGGGGGGGTCTCTACGAGCAGTACTTC
CDR3aa: CAWGGLYEQYF

v_gene: TRBV10-2
d_gene: NA
abundance: NA
j_gene: TRBJ2-5
CDR3nt: TGCGCCAGCAGTGACGCGGGGCGCCGGGCCCAAGAGACCCAGTACTTC
CDR3aa: CASSDAGRRAQETQYF

v_gene: TRBV7-2
d_gene: NA
abundance: NA
j_gene: TRBJ2-4
CDR3nt: TGTGCCAGCAGCTTTGCCAGGGAAGACATTCAGTACTTC
CDR3aa: CASSFAREDIQYF

v_gene: TRBV25-1
d_gene: NA
abundance: NA
j_gene: TRBJ2-7
CDR3nt: TGTGCCAGAAAAATCCAAAGTGTCGCATACAGGGAGGGCGAGCAGTACTTC
CDR3aa: CARKIQSVAYREGEQYF

v_gene: TRBV10-3
d_gene: NA
abundance: NA
j_gene: TRBJ2-5
CDR3nt: TGTGCCATCTCCAACCGGGGACCGGAAGCGGAGACCCAGTACTTC
CDR3aa: CAISNRGPEAETQYF

v_gene: TRBV6-6
d_gene: NA
abundance: once
j_gene: TRBJ1-3
CDR3nt: TGTGGGACGTCCAGCTGGAGCTCTGGAAACACCATATATTTT
CDR3aa: CGTSSWSSGNTIYF

v_gene: TRBV29-1
d_gene: TRBD1
abundance: NA
j_gene: TRBJ2-2
CDR3nt: TGCAGCGCCTGGGGACAGATTAACACCGGGGAGCTGTTTTTT
CDR3aa: CSAWGQINTGELFF

v_gene: TRBV5-4
d_gene: NA
abundance: once
j_gene: TRBJ2-2
CDR3nt: TGTGCCAGCAGCTTGGGACCAGGGGCGAACACCGGGGAGCTGTTTTTT
CDR3aa: CASSLGPGANTGELFF

v_gene: TRBV4-1
d_gene: NA
abundance: NA
j_gene: TRBJ1-4
CDR3nt: TGCGCCAGCAGCCGACCTGGGGAAACTAATGAAAAACTGTTTTTT
CDR3aa: CASSRPGETNEKLFF

v_gene: TRBV6-1
d_gene: NA
abundance: NA
j_gene: TRBJ2-7
CDR3nt: TGTGCCAGCAGCGTTACTGGGTACGAGCAGTACTTC
CDR3aa: CASSVTGYEQYF

v_gene: TRBV9
d_gene: NA
abundance: NA
j_gene: TRBJ2-7
CDR3nt: TGTGCCAGCAGCTTACAGGGATCCCAATCCTACGAGCAGTACTTC
CDR3aa: CASSLQGSQSYEQYF